The present TCR beta chain was sequenced within a study of blood T cell repertoires in COVID-19. The CDR3 is 13 amino acids. J lost 4 bases, V lost 7 bases, and 6 bases had no gene match. Per the germline V gene, CDR1 is SNHLY and CDR2 is FYNNEI. The data were produced by immunoSEQ multiplex PCR, yet TCRdb's version contains in-frame clones alone and is incomplete. The sample consists of just over 85,000 clones, approximately 90% of them appearing once. This chain joins TRBV2 and TRBJ1-2; 7 bases are a match to TRBD1. Sequencing was performed on peripheral blood. The receptor's source is a man aged 45-65 years with acute or convalescent COVID-19. This chain's CDR3 is CASTPGQFYGYTF. CDR3 in DNA: TGTGCCAGCACCCCGGGACAGTTCTATGGCTACACCTTC.